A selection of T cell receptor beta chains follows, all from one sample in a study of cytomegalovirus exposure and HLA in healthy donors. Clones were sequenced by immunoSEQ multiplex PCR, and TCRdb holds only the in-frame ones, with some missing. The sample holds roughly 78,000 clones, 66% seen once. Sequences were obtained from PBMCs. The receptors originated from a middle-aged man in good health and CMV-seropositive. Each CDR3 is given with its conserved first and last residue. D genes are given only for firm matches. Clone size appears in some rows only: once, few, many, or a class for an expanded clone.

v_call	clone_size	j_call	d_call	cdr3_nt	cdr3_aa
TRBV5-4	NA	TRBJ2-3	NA	TGTGCCAGCAGCTGGGGCCTAGTAGCAGATACGCAGTATTTT	CASSWGLVADTQYF
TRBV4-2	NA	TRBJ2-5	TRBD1	TGTGCCAGCAGCCAAGGGGGGGGGACAGGGGTCCGGGAGACCCAGTACTTC	CASSQGGGTGVRETQYF
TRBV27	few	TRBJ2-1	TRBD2	TGTGCCAGCATACCGGGACTAGCGGGGGGGAGCTCCTACAATGAGCAGTTCTTC	CASIPGLAGGSSYNEQFF
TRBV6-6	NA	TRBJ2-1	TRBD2	TGTGCCAGCAGTTCATCTAGACTAGCGGGGTACAATGAGCAGTTCTTC	CASSSSRLAGYNEQFF
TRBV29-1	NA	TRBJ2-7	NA	TGCAGCGTTGAAGTCATCGAGACCTACGAGCAGTACTTC	CSVEVIETYEQYF
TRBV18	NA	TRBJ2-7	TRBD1	TGTGCCAGCTCACAACAGGGGGCTTTCAACTACGAGCAGTACTTC	CASSQQGAFNYEQYF
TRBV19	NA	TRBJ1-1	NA	TGTGCCAGTAGTCCACGTCGCGAGCTTGAAGCTTTCTTT	CASSPRRELEAFF
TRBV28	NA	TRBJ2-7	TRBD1	TGTGCCAGCAGCATTGGACAGGGGAAAGAGTACTTC	CASSIGQGKEYF
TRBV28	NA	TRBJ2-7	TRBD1	TGTGCCAGCAGGATCACAGGGGTGGGTTCGTACGAGCAGTACTTC	CASRITGVGSYEQYF
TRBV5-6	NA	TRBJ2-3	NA	TGTGCCAGCAGCACTAGTCCCCACAATACGCAGTATTTT	CASSTSPHNTQYF
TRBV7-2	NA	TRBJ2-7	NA	TGTGCCAGCAGCCAGGAAATTTTTGCCCACGAGCAGTACTTC	CASSQEIFAHEQYF
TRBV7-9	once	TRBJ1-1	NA	TGTGCCAGCAGAAGCCCAGGGACTGAAGCTTTCTTT	CASRSPGTEAFF
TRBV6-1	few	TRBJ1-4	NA	TGTGCCAGCAGGGAAGTTCGGCTCGAGGGTTTGTTAGGTAGAGGCGAAAAACTGTTTTTT	CASREVRLEGLLGRGEKLFF
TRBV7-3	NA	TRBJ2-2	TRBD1	TGTGCCAGCAGCTTGAGACAGGGGGCTCCGTACGGGGAGCTGTTTTTT	CASSLRQGAPYGELFF
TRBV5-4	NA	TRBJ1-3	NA	TGTGCCAGCAGCGAGGGAGGCTCCTCTGGAAACACCATATATTTT	CASSEGGSSGNTIYF
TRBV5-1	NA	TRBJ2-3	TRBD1	TGCGCCAGCAGCCCCGGGACAGTTACAGATACGCAGTATTTT	CASSPGTVTDTQYF
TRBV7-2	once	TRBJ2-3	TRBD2	TGTGCCAGCAGCTTCGGGGGGAGCACAGATACGCAGTATTTT	CASSFGGSTDTQYF
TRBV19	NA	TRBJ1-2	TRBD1	TGTGCCAGTCGGACAGGGGCCAACTATGGCTACACCTTC	CASRTGANYGYTF
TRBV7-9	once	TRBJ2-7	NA	TGTGCCAGCAGCCCCAGGCAGTCGTCCTACGAGCAGTACTTC	CASSPRQSSYEQYF
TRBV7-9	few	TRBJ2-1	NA	TGTGCCAGCAGCCCCCCAGGTGAGCAGTTCTTC	CASSPPGEQFF
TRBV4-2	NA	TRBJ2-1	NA	TGTGCCAGCAGCCAAGCGGGGTCGAACAATGAGCAGTTCTTC	CASSQAGSNNEQFF
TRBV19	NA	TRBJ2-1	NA	TGTGCCAGTAGTGCAGGGTTAACCTACAATGAGCAGTTCTTC	CASSAGLTYNEQFF
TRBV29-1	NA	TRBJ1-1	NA	TGCAGCGACGGAGGAAACACTGAAGCTTTCTTT	CSDGGNTEAFF
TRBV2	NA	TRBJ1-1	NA	TGTGCCAGCGACAGGCCGAACACTGAAGCTTTCTTT	CASDRPNTEAFF
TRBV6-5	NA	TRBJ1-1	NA	TGTGCCAGCAGGGCGAGCCAGGGGTCTGAAGCTTTCTTT	CASRASQGSEAFF
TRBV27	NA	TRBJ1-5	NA	TGTGCCAGCAGAATAGGGGTGGGGGCTCAGCCCCAGCATTTT	CASRIGVGAQPQHF
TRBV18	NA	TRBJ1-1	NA	TGTGCCAGCTCAAACAGGGAGGGCCCTGAAGCTTTCTTT	CASSNREGPEAFF
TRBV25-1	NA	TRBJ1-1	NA	TGTGCCAGCAGTGAGGAGGGTAACACTGAAGCTTTCTTT	CASSEEGNTEAFF
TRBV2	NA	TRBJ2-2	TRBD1	TGTGCCAGCAGTGAAGCGCCACTCTCCGACAGGGGGCGGTTCGGGGAGCTGTTTTTT	CASSEAPLSDRGRFGELFF
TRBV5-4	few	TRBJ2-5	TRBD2	TGTGCCAGCAGCGTTAGCGGGGGGGCCCAAGAGACCCAGTACTTC	CASSVSGGAQETQYF
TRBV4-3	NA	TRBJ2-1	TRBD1	TGCGCCAGCAGCCTGGGACAGTACAATGAGCAGTTCTTC	CASSLGQYNEQFF
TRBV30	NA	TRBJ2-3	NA	TGTGCCTGGAACACGGCGGCTATCTTCACAGATACGCAGTATTTT	CAWNTAAIFTDTQYF
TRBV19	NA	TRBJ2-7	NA	TGTGCCAGTAGTATGGAGGGTCAGGGCGAGCAGTACTTC	CASSMEGQGEQYF
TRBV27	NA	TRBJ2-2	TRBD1	TGTGCCAGCAGTTTATTTACAGGGGGCAACACCGGGGAGCTGTTTTTT	CASSLFTGGNTGELFF
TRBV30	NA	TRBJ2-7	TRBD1	TGTGCCTTCTACAGGGGAGCCCTGCAAAAGCAGTACTTC	CAFYRGALQKQYF
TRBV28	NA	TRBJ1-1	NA	TGTGCCAGCAGTTCCCGGACAGCTGAAGCTTTCTTT	CASSSRTAEAFF
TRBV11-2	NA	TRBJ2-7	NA	TGTGCCAGCAGCAGCTCCGGACAGCTCGAGCAGTACTTC	CASSSSGQLEQYF
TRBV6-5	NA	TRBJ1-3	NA	TGTGCCAGCACTCGACTATTCCCTGGAAACACCATATATTTT	CASTRLFPGNTIYF
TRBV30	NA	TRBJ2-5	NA	TGTGCCTGGAGTTTGGGGGCAAGGCAGACCCAGTACTTC	CAWSLGARQTQYF
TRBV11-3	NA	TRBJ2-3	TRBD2	TGTGCCAGCAGCTGGGAGCGGGGGGGAGTTGCGGATACGCAGTATTTT	CASSWERGGVADTQYF
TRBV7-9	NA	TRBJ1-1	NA	TGTGCCAGCAGTCCGGGACTGTACACTGAAGCTTTCTTT	CASSPGLYTEAFF
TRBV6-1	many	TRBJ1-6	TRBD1	TGTGCCAGCAGTGAAGGGACAGGGGGTAATTCACCCCTCCACTTT	CASSEGTGGNSPLHF
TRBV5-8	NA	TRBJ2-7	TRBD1	TGTGCCAGCAGCTTCCGGGACAGGGCCTACGAGCAGTACTTC	CASSFRDRAYEQYF
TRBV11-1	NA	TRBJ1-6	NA	TGTGCCAGCACCGACCTACTTAGCTCACCCCTCCACTTT	CASTDLLSSPLHF
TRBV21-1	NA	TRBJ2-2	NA	TGTGCCAGCAGCAAAGCGGGCGCCGGGGAGCTGTTTTTT	CASSKAGAGELFF
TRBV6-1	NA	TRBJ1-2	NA	TGTGCCAGCAGTATTCAGACAGGATCTGGCTACACCTTC	CASSIQTGSGYTF
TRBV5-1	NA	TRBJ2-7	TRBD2	TGCGCCAGCAGCTTGGAGTTAGCGGGGGGACCTCTCTACGAGCAGTACTTC	CASSLELAGGPLYEQYF
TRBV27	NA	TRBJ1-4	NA	TGTGCCAGCAGTTTATCCCGGGCGGGTGAATTTAATGAAAAACTGTTTTTT	CASSLSRAGEFNEKLFF
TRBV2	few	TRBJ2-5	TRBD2	TGTGCCAGCACCCGACTAGCCGCTGAGACCCAGTACTTC	CASTRLAAETQYF
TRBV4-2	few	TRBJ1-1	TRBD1	TGTGCCAGCAGCCAAATGGACAGGGGAAACACTGAAGCTTTCTTT	CASSQMDRGNTEAFF
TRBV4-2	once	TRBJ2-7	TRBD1	TGTGCCAGCAGCCAAACCGGGACAGGGGTGCGCGAGCAGTACTTC	CASSQTGTGVREQYF
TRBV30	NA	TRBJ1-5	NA	TGTGCCTGGAAGAGGGAAGGCAATCAGCCCCAGCATTTT	CAWKREGNQPQHF
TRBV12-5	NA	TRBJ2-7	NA	TGTGCTAGTGGTTTGGTACAGAGGGCCGGCGAGCAGTACTTC	CASGLVQRAGEQYF
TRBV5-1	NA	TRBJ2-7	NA	TGCGCCAGCAGCTTGGAGTTGGAACTATACGAGCAGTACTTC	CASSLELELYEQYF
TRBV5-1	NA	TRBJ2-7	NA	TGCGCCAGCTCCGAGGGTCCAAACTACGAGCAGTACTTC	CASSEGPNYEQYF
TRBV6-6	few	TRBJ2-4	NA	TGTGCCAGCAGCCACTACCCTCGGACAGAAAAGACGTTC	CASSHYPRTEKTF
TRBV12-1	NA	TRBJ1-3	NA	TGTGCCAGCAGCTATAACGGGGGGCCCACGACTGGAAACACCATATATTTT	CASSYNGGPTTGNTIYF
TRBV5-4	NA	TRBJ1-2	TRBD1	TGTGCCAGCAGCCTCCTCCTGGGACAGGGTGGCTATGGCTACACCTTC	CASSLLLGQGGYGYTF
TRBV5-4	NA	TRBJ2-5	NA	TGTGCCAGCAGCCACCCGACGGAGACAGAGACCCAGTACTTC	CASSHPTETETQYF
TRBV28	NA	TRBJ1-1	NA	TGTGCCAGCAGTACCCCGGGACATCCTGGGCCTGAAGCTTTCTTT	CASSTPGHPGPEAFF